This T cell receptor (beta chain) was retrieved from a study of CXCR3-negative and CXCR3-positive naive CD8 T cells. Study-level results: Comparison of naive CXCR3-negative and CXCR3-positive cells revealed similar TRBV-TRBJ usage, while memory cells differed. Naive subsets showed comparable surface CD5, and TCR interaction strength was also inferred from TRB CDR3 physicochemistry.

The germline V gene has CDR1 MGHRA and CDR2 YSYEKL. This CDR3 is 11 amino acids long. For this clonotype: The antigen is unknown.

Libraries were UMI-labeled 5' RACE TRB cDNA. Reprocessing the 5' RACE reads, TCRdb reports a single entry for every CDR3 protein and omits DNA. The listing records approximately 66,000 distinct CDR3 sequences. The sample taken for sequencing was naive CXCR3- CD8+ T cells from blood. Subset noted: CD45RO-CCR7+CD27+CD95- naive CD8+ T cells lacking CXCR3 (TNR3-). The source of this sequence is a human donor in good health. Some clones in this sample may be carry-over from other donors' samples. The V call is TRBV4-1, the J call TRBJ1-1. This CDR3 reads CASTDNTEAFF.